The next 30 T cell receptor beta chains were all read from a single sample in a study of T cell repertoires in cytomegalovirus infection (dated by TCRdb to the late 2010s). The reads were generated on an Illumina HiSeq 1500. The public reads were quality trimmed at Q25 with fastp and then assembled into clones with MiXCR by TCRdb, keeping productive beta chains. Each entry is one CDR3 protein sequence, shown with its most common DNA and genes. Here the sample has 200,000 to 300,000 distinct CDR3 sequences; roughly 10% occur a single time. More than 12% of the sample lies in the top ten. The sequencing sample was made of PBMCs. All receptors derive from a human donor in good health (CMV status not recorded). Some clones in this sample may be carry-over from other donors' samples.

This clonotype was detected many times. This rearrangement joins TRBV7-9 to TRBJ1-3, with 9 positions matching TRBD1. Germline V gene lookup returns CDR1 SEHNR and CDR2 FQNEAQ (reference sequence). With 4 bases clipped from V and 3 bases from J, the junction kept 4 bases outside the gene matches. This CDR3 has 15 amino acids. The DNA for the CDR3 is TGTGCCAGCAGCTCAACAGGGGGCGGTGGAAACACCATATATTTT. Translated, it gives CASSSTGGGGNTIYF.

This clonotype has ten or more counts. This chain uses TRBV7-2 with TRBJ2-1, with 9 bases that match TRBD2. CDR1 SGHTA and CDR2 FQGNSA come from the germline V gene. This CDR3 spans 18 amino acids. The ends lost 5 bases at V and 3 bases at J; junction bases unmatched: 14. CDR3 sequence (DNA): TGTGCCAGCAGCCTTGGGGCGGCGGCGGGAGGGTTCTACAATGAGCAGTTCTTC. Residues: CASSLGAAAGGFYNEQFF. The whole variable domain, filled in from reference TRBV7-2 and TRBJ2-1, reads GAGVSQSPSNKVTEKGKDVELRCDPISGHTALYWYRQSLGQGLEFLIYFQGNSAPDKSGLPSDRFSAERTGGSVSTLTIQRTQQEDSAVYLCASSLGAAAGGFYNEQFFGPGTRLTVL.

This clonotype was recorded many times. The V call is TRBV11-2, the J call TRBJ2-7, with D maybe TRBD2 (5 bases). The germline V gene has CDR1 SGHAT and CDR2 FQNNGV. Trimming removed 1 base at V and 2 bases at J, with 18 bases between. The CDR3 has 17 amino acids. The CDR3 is CASSLGEYRALTYEQYF. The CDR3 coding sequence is TGTGCCAGCAGCTTAGGGGAGTATCGGGCACTGACCTACGAGCAGTACTTC. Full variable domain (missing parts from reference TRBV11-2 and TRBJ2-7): EAGVAQSPRYKIIEKRQSVAFWCNPISGHATLYWYQQILGQGPKLLIQFQNNGVVDDSQLPKDRFSAERLKGVDSTLKIQPAKLEDSAVYLCASSLGEYRALTYEQYFGPGTRLTVT.

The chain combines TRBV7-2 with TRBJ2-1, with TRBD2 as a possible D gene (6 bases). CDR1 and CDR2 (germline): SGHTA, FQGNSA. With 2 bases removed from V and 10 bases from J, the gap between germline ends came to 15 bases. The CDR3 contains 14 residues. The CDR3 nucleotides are TGTGCCAGCAGCTTAAGACACCTGCGGGGCGAGCAGTTCTTC. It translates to CASSLRHLRGEQFF.

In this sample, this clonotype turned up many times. The CDR3 sequence: CASSLGTYGAETQYF. The CDR3 nucleotides are TGTGCCAGCAGCTTGGGGACCTACGGAGCAGAGACCCAGTACTTC. The rearrangement uses TRBV7-6 and TRBJ2-5; D possibly uses TRBD1 or TRBD2 (5 bases each). There are 15 residues in the CDR3. Germline CDR1 and CDR2: SGHVS and FNYEAQ. Trimming left V 3 bases short and J 4 bases short, with 15 bases between.

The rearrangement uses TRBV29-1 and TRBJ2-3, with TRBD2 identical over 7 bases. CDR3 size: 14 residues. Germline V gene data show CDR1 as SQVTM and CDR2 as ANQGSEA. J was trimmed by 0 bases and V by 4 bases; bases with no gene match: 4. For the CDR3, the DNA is TGCAGCGTTGTAACGCGGGGGAGCACAGATACGCAGTATTTT. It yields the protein CSVVTRGSTDTQYF.

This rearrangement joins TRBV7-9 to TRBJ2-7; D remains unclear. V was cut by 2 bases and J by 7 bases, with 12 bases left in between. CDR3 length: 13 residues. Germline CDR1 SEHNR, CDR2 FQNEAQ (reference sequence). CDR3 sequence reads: CASSLMGGEEQYF. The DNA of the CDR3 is TGTGCCAGCAGCTTAATGGGTGGAGAGGAGCAGTACTTC.

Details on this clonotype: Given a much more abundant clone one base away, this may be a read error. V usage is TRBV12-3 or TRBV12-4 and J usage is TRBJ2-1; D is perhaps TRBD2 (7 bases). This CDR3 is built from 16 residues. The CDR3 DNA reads TGTGCCAGCAGTTTAAGGGGGGGACGCTCCGACAATGAGCAGTTCTTC. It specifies CASSLRGGRSDNEQFF.

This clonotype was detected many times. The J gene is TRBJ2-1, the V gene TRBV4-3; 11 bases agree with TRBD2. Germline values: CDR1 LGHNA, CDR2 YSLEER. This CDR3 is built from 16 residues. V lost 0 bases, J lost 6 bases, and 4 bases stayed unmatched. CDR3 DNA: TGCGCCAGCAGCCAAGAGGTAGCGGGGGGGTTCAATGAGCAGTTCTTC. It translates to CASSQEVAGGFNEQFF.

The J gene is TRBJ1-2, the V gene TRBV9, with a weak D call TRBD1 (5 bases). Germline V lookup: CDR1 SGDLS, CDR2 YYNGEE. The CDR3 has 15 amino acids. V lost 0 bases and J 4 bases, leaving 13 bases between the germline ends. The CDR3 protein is CASSVDGTNTYGYTF. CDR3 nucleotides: TGTGCCAGCAGCGTAGATGGGACGAATACCTATGGCTACACCTTC.

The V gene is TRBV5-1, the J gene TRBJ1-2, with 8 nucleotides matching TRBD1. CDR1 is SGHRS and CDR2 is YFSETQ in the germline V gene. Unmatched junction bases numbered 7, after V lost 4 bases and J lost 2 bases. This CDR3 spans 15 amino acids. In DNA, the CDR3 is TGCGCCAGCAGCCGCGGACAGGGCCCCAACTATGGCTACACCTTC. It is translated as CASSRGQGPNYGYTF.

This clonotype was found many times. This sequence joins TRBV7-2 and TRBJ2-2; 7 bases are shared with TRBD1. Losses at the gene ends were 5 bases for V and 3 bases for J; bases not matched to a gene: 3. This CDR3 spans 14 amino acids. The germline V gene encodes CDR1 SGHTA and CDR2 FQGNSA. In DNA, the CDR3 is TGTGCCAGCAGCCCGGGACAGTACACCGGGGAGCTGTTTTTT. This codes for CASSPGQYTGELFF.

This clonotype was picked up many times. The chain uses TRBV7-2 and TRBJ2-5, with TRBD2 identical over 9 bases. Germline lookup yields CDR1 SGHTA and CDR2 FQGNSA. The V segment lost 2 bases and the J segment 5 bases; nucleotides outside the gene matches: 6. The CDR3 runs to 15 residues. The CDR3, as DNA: TGTGCCAGCAGCTTACGGCTAGCGGGAACGGAGACCCAGTACTTC. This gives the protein CASSLRLAGTETQYF.

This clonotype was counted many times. This CDR3 is CASSQVNVVDTQYF. CDR3 DNA: TGCGCCAGCAGCCAAGTAAACGTGGTAGATACGCAGTATTTT. The genes are TRBV4-1 and TRBJ2-3; D gene uncertain. V shed 1 base and J shed 5 bases, with 10 bases lying between them. The CDR3 is 14 amino acids. The germline V gene has CDR1 MGHRA and CDR2 YSYEKL.

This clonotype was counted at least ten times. CDR3 loop: CASSFGHQPQHF. The CDR3 nucleotides read TGTGCCAGCAGTTTTGGGCATCAGCCCCAGCATTTT. The chain carries TRBV6-2 or TRBV6-3 and TRBJ1-5, with D hard to call. Trimming took 4 bases from V and 5 from J, leaving 6 bases between them. The V gene's germline CDR1 is MNHEY and CDR2 SVGEGT. The CDR3 extends over 12 amino acids.

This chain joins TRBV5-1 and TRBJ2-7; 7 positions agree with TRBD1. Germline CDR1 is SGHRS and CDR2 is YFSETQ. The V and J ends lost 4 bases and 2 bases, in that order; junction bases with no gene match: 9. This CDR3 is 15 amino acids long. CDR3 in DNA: TGCGCCAGCAGCCCGACAGGGATGGGTACCTACGAGCAGTACTTC. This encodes CASSPTGMGTYEQYF.

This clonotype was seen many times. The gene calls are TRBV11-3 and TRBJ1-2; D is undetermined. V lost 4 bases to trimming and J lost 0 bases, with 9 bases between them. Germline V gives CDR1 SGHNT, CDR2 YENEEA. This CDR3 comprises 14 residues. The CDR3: CASSSYPTNYGYTF. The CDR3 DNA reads TGTGCCAGCAGCTCCTATCCCACTAACTATGGCTACACCTTC.

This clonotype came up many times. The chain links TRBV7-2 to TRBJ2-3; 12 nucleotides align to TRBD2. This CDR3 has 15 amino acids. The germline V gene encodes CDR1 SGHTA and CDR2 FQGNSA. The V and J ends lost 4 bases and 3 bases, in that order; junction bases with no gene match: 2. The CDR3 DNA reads TGTGCCAGCAGCTCGACTAGCGGGGGTACAGATACGCAGTATTTT. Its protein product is CASSSTSGGTDTQYF.

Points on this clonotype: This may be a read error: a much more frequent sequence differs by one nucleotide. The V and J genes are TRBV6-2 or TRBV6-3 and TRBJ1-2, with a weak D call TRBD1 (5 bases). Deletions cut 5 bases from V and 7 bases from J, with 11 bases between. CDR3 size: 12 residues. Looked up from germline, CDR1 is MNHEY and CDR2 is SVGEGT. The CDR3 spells CASSNRDCGYTF. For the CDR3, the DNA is TGTGCCAGCAGTAATCGGGACTGTGGCTACACCTTC.

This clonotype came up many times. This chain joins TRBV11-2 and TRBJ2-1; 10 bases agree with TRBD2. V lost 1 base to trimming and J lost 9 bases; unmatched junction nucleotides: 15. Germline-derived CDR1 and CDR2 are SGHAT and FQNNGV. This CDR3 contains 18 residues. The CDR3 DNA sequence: TGTGCCAGCAGCTTAGTTGCTAGCGGGAGAACTTCTTTTAGTGAGCAGTTCTTC. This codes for CASSLVASGRTSFSEQFF.

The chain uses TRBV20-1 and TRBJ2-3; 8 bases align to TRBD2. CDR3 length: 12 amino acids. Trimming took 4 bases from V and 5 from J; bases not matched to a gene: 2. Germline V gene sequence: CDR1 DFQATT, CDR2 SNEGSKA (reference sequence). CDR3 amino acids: CSAKSGGDTQYF. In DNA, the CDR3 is TGCAGTGCTAAAAGCGGGGGAGATACGCAGTATTTT.

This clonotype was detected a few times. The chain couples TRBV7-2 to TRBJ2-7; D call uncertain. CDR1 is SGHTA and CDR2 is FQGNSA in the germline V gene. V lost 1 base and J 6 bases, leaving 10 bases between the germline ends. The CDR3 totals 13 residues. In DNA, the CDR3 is TGTGCCAGCAGCTTAGTACTCGAAAGCGAGCAGTACTTC. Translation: CASSLVLESEQYF.

The CDR3 DNA sequence: TGTGCCAGTAGTGCCAACAGGGGGAATCAGCCCCAGCATTTT. Its translation is CASSANRGNQPQHF. The chain carries TRBV19 and TRBJ1-5, with 8 bases aligning to TRBD1. The CDR3 has 14 amino acids. Germline CDR1 and CDR2: LNHDA and SQIVND (reference sequence). Losses at the gene ends were 5 bases for V and 4 bases for J; bases not matched to a gene: 4.

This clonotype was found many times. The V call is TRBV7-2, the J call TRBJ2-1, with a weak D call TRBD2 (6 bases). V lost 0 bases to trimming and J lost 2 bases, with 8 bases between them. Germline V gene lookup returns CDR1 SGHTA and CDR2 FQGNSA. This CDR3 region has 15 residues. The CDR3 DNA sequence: TGTGCCAGCAGCTTAGCGGGAGGCACCTACAATGAGCAGTTCTTC. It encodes CASSLAGGTYNEQFF.

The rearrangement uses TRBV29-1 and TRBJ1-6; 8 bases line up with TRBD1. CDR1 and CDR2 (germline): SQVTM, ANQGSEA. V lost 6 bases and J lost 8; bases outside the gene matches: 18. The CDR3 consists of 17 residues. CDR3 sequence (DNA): TGCAGCGTCCTTATTCTCGAAATGACAGGGGAGGATTCACCCCTCCACTTT. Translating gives CSVLILEMTGEDSPLHF.

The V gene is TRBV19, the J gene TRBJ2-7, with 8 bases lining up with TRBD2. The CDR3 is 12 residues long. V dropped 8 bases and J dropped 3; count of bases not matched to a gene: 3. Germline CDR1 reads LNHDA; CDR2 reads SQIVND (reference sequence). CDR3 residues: CASGRGDYEQYF. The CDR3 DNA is TGTGCCAGTGGGCGGGGGGACTACGAGCAGTACTTC.

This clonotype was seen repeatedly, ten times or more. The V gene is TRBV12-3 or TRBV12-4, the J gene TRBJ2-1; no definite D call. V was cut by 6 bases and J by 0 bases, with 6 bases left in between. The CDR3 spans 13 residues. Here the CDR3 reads CASRLDSYNEQFF. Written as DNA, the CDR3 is TGTGCCAGCAGGCTGGACTCCTACAATGAGCAGTTCTTC.

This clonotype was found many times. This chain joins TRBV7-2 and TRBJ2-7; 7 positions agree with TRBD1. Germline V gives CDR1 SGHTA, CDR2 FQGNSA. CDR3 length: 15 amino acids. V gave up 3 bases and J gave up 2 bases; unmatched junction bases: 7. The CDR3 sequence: CASSLRTGSTYEQYF. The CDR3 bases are TGTGCCAGCAGCTTGCGGACAGGATCAACCTACGAGCAGTACTTC.

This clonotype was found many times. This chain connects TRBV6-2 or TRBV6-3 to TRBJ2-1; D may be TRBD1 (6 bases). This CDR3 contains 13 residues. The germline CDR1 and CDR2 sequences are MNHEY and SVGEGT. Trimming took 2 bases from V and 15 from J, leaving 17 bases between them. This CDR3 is CASSYMGAPAGFF. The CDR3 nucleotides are TGTGCCAGCAGTTACATGGGGGCCCCGGCCGGGTTCTTC.

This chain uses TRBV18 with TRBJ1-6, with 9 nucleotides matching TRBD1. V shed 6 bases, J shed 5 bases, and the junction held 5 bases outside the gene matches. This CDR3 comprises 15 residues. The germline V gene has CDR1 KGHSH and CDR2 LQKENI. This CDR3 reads CASSPTGGNNSPLHF. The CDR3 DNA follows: TGTGCCAGCTCGCCTACAGGGGGCAATAATTCACCCCTCCACTTT.